This record concerns one T cell receptor beta chain sequence. Per germline, CDR1 SGHRS and CDR2 YFSETQ. This CDR3 region has 16 residues. V shed 0 bases and J 3 bases; nucleotides not matched to a gene: 4. These data are taken from a study of cytomegalovirus exposure and HLA in healthy donors. PCR primers comprised 60 Vbeta and 13 Jbeta primers. Sequencing was performed with immunoSEQ multiplex PCR; in TCRdb, only in-frame clones are kept and a portion is missing. The sample has 110,000 or so clones, 70% to 85% seen once. This TCR came from a woman aged 40 to 50 in good health and CMV-seropositive. Sequenced material: PBMCs. This chain links TRBV5-1 with TRBJ2-1; 9 nucleotides align to TRBD2. DNA of the CDR3: TGCGCCAGCAGCTTGGAAGCTAGCGGGATCTACAATGAGCAGTTCTTC. This sequence encodes CASSLEASGIYNEQFF.